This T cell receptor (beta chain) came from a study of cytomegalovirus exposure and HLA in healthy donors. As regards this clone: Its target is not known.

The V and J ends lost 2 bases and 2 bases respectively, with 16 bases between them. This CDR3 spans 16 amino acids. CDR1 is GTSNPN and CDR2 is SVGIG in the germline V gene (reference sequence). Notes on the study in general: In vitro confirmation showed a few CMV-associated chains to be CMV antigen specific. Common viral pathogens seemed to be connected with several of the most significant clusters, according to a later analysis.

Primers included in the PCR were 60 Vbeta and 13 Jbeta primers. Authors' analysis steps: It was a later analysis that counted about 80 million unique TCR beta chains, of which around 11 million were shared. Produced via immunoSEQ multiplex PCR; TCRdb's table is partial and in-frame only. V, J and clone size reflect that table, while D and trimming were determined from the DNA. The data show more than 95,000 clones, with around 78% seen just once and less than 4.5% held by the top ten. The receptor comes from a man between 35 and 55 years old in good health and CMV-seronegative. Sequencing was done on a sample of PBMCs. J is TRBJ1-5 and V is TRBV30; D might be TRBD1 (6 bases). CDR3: CAWSQRGGGGNQPQHF. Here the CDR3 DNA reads TGTGCCTGGAGTCAAAGGGGGGGCGGCGGCAATCAGCCCCAGCATTTT. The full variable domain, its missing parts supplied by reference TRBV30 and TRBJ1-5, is SQTIHQWPATLVQPVGSPLSLECTVEGTSNPNLYWYRQAAGRGLQLLFYSVGIGQISSEVPQNLSASRPQDRQFILSSKKLLLSDSGFYLCAWSQRGGGGNQPQHFGDGTRLSIL.